These 6 T cell receptor beta chains originate from one sample sequenced in a study of beta chain features in type 1 diabetes. The study's findings and limits: Type 1 diabetes patients showed a moderate but significant shortening of TCRB CDR3s in all four CD4+ subsets.

Expressed TCRB transcripts were sequenced after all isolated RNA was converted to cDNA. Method: immunoSEQ multiplex PCR; TCRdb's copy keeps in-frame clones and lacks some. Here the sample spans around 300,000 clones, 15% being singletons. Antigen specificity for these receptors is unknown. Sequences were obtained from naive CD4+ T cells from blood. These receptors all stem from a man between 18 and 29 years old with type 1 diabetes.

This clone was found a few times. This rearrangement joins TRBV28 to TRBJ1-1; D gene uncertain. V was pared by 1 base and J by 4 bases, with 4 bases between. Germline assignment: CDR1 MDHEN and CDR2 SYDVKM. This CDR3 is built from 12 residues. In nucleotides, the CDR3 is TGTGCCAGCAGTTTATTTCGCACTGAAGCTTTCTTT. Its protein is CASSLFRTEAFF.

This clone was observed a handful of times. This chain joins TRBV19 and TRBJ2-3; TRBD2 agrees at 8 bases. This CDR3 has 16 amino acids. Germline V gene lookup returns CDR1 LNHDA and CDR2 SQIVND (reference sequence). The trim removed 3 bases at V and 8 bases at J, leaving 13 bases unmatched. The CDR3 reads CASSMVTSATMTTQYF. The CDR3 DNA is TGTGCCAGTAGTATGGTGACTAGCGCTACGATGACTACGCAGTATTTT.

As to this clone: Additional DNA sequences in this sample encode the identical CDR3. The chain is built from TRBV7-2 and TRBJ1-1; 8 bases map to TRBD1. Trimming took 1 base from V and 4 from J; bases not matched to a gene: 2. Germline lookup yields CDR1 SGHTA and CDR2 FQGNSA. There are 14 residues in the CDR3. CDR3 DNA: TGTGCCAGCAGCTTAGTACAGGGGGGCACTGAAGCTTTCTTT. Translated, it gives CASSLVQGGTEAFF.

This chain joins TRBV7-6 and TRBJ1-2; 8 bases agree with TRBD1. Per the germline V gene, CDR1 is SGHVS and CDR2 is FNYEAQ. The CDR3 totals 14 residues. The V gene end was trimmed by 1 base and the J gene end by 6 bases; junction bases not matched to a gene: 4. The CDR3 nucleotides read TGTGCCAGCAGCTTAGACACAGGGGGAGATGGCTACACCTTC. This sequence encodes CASSLDTGGDGYTF.

The chain links TRBV11-2 to TRBJ2-3; tentatively, D is TRBD1 (6 bases). CDR1 and CDR2 (germline): SGHAT, FQNNGV. V was trimmed by 6 bases and J by 3 bases, leaving 16 bases between them. This CDR3 is built from 15 residues. CDR3 in amino acids: CASSLGTPGTDTQYF. DNA of the CDR3: TGTGCCAGCAGTCTCGGGACACCGGGAACAGATACGCAGTATTTT.

This clone was detected only a few times. The gene calls are TRBV5-4 and TRBJ1-5; TRBD1 matches 9 bases. The CDR3 covers 15 residues. Germline loops: CDR1 SGHNT, CDR2 YYREEE (reference sequence). J gave up 7 bases and V 4 bases, and 9 bases lay outside the gene matches. The CDR3 spells CASSAGTGFQQPQHF. In DNA form, the CDR3 reads TGTGCCAGCAGCGCAGGGACAGGGTTTCAGCAGCCCCAGCATTTT.